The rows below give T cell receptor beta chains drawn from one sample of a study of blood T cells in healthy people across ages. TCRdb recomputed calls from the 5' RACE reads with MiXCR, one row per CDR3 protein. This sample has some 1.4 million distinct CDR3 sequences, with 42% found just once. The sample comprised blood. The receptors shown here come from a woman under 30 in good health. Each CDR3 is given with its conserved first and last residue. Fields, in order: J gene, CDR3 length, V gene, clone size, D gene, CDR3 DNA, CDR3 protein. D genes are given only for firm matches. Only part of the rows carry a size: once, few, many, or a class if the clone is expanded.

TRBJ2-7	13	TRBV20-1	.	TRBD2	TGCAGTGCCGGCGGGCTAGCGGGAGTCGAGCAGTACTTC	CSAGGLAGVEQYF
TRBJ1-1	15	TRBV4-1	few	.	TGCGCCAGCAGCCAGCCAAGGACAGTCAACACTGAAGCTTTCTTT	CASSQPRTVNTEAFF
TRBJ2-1	16	TRBV7-9	few	.	TGTGCCAGCAGCTTAGCGGGGGTCGGTAGCTCCAATGAGCAGTTCTTC	CASSLAGVGSSNEQFF
TRBJ2-5	16	TRBV10-3	.	TRBD1	TGTGCCATCAGTGAATCTACTTCGACAGGGCAAGAGACCCAGTACTTC	CAISESTSTGQETQYF
TRBJ2-1	16	TRBV11-2	few	TRBD2	TGTGCCAGCAGCTTAAGGACTAGCGGGAGAAGGGGTGAGCAGTTCTTC	CASSLRTSGRRGEQFF
TRBJ1-5	15	TRBV6-1	.	TRBD1	TGTGCCAGCAGTAAAGGACAGGGCTGGAATCAGCCCCAGCATTTT	CASSKGQGWNQPQHF
TRBJ2-1	15	TRBV4-1	.	TRBD1	TGCGCCAGCAGCCGAGGTCGGACAGGGATCAATGAGCAGTTCTTC	CASSRGRTGINEQFF
TRBJ1-2	12	TRBV5-1	many	.	TGCGCCAGCAGCCTTGAGGGTCGTGGCTACACCTTC	CASSLEGRGYTF
TRBJ1-4	16	TRBV20-1	once	TRBD1	TGCAGTGCTAGGGGACAGGGGGGCTCGACTAATGAAAAACTGTTTTTT	CSARGQGGSTNEKLFF
TRBJ2-1	18	TRBV3-1	.	TRBD2	TGTGCCAGCAACCAAGAACAGTGGACTAGCGGGGGTTACAATGAGCAGTTCTTC	CASNQEQWTSGGYNEQFF
TRBJ2-5	15	TRBV14	.	TRBD1	TGTGCCAGCAGCCAAGATGGAAGGGGGCGCAGGGAGCAGTACTTC	CASSQDGRGRREQYF
TRBJ2-4	17	TRBV2	few	TRBD1	TGTGCCAGCAGTACCGGGACAGGGCCTTTAGCCAAAAACATTCAGTACTTC	CASSTGTGPLAKNIQYF
TRBJ1-3	14	TRBV9	once	.	TGTGCCAGCAGCGTACAGGGCAGTGGAAACACCATATATTTT	CASSVQGSGNTIYF
TRBJ2-5	13	TRBV5-1	.	.	TGCGCCAGCAGTCAAGCGGACCAAGAGACCCAGTACTTC	CASSQADQETQYF
TRBJ2-4	16	TRBV27	.	TRBD2	TGTGCCAGTCCCTGGGAAAACCGACTAGCGGGGAACATTCAGTACTTC	CASPWENRLAGNIQYF
TRBJ2-3	14	TRBV29-1	.	TRBD1	TGCAGCGTTCTCCGGGACAGGGGGCCAGATACGCAGTATTTT	CSVLRDRGPDTQYF
TRBJ2-7	14	TRBV20-1	.	TRBD2	TGCAGTGCTAGCGGGAGGCGTAACTCCTACGAGCAGTACTTC	CSASGRRNSYEQYF
TRBJ2-3	13	TRBV5-1	few	.	TGCGCCAGCTTGGAGCCCTCCGAAGATACGCAGTATTTT	CASLEPSEDTQYF
TRBJ2-5	16	TRBV29-1	.	TRBD2	TGCAGCGTTGAAGAGGTGTTAGCGGGGGGCCAAGAGACCCAGTACTTC	CSVEEVLAGGQETQYF
TRBJ1-2	15	TRBV29-1	.	TRBD1	TGCAGCGTTGAAAACCAGGGACAGTTAAACTATGGCTACACCTTC	CSVENQGQLNYGYTF
TRBJ2-7	17	TRBV13	.	TRBD1	TGTGCCAGCAGCTTAGTTGAGTTAATAGGGGGCTCGAACGAGCAGTACTTC	CASSLVELIGGSNEQYF
TRBJ1-6	15	TRBV20-1	.	.	TGCAGTGCTAGATTAGTAAGCTCTGAATATTCACCCCTCCACTTT	CSARLVSSEYSPLHF
TRBJ2-3	15	TRBV7-6	.	.	TGTGCCAGCAGCTTAGTCGGCGGGACCACAGATACGCAGTATTTT	CASSLVGGTTDTQYF